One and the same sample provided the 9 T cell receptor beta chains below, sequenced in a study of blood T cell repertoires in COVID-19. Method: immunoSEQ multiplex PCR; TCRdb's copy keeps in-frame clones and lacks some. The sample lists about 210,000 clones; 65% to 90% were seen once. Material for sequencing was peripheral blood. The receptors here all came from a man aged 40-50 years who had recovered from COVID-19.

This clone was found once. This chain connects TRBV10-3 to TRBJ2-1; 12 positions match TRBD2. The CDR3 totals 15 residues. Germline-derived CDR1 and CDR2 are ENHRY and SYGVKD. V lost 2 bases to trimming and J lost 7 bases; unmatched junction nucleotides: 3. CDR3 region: CAISEGTSGLNEQFF. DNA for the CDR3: TGTGCCATCAGTGAGGGGACTAGCGGGCTTAATGAGCAGTTCTTC.

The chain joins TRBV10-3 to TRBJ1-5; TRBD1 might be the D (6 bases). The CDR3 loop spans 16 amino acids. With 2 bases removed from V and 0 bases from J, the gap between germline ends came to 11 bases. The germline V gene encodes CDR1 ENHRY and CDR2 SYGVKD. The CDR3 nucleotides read TGTGCCATCAGTGAGGAACAGGGTTATAGCAATCAGCCCCAGCATTTT. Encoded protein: CAISEEQGYSNQPQHF.

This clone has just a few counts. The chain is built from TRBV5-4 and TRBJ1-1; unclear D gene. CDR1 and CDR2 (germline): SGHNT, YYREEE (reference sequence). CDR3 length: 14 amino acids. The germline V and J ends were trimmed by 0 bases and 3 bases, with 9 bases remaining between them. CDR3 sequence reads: CASSLGAGYTEAFF. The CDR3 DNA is TGTGCCAGCAGCTTGGGGGCTGGGTACACTGAAGCTTTCTTT.

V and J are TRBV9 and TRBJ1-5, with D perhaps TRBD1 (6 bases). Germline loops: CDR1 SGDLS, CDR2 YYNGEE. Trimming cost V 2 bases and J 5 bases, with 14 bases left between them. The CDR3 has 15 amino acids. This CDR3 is CASSVTGSNDQPQHF. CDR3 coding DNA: TGTGCCAGCAGCGTGACAGGTTCCAATGATCAGCCCCAGCATTTT.

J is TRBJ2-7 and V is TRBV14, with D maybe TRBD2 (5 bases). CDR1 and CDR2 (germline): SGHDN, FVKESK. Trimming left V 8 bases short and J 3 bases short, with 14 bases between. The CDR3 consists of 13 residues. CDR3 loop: CASQKIEGYEQYF. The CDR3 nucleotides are TGTGCCAGCCAAAAGATAGAGGGCTACGAGCAGTACTTC.

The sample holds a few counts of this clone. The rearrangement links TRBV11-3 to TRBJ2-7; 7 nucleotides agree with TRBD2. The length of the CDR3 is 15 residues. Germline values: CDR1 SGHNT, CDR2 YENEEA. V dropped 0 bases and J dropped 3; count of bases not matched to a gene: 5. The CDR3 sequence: CASSLDGPGGYEQYF. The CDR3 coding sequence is TGTGCCAGCAGCTTAGATGGGCCGGGGGGCTACGAGCAGTACTTC.

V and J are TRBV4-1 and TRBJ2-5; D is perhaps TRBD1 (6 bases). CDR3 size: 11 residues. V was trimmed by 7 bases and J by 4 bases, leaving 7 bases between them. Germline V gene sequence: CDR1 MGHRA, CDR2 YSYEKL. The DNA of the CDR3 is TGCGCCAGCAAAGGGGGAGAGACCCAGTACTTC. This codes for CASKGGETQYF.

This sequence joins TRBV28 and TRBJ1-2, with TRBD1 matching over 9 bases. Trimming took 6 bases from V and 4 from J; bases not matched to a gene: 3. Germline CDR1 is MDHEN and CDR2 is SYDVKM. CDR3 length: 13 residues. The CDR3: CASRQGAPYGYTF. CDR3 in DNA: TGTGCCAGCAGACAGGGGGCCCCCTATGGCTACACCTTC.

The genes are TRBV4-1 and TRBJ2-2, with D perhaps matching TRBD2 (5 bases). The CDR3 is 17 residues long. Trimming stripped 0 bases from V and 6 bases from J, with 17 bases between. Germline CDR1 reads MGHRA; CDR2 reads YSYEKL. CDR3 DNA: TGCGCCAGCAGCCAAGAGGTATCTAGCCCACCACCCGGGGAGCTGTTTTTT. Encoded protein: CASSQEVSSPPPGELFF.